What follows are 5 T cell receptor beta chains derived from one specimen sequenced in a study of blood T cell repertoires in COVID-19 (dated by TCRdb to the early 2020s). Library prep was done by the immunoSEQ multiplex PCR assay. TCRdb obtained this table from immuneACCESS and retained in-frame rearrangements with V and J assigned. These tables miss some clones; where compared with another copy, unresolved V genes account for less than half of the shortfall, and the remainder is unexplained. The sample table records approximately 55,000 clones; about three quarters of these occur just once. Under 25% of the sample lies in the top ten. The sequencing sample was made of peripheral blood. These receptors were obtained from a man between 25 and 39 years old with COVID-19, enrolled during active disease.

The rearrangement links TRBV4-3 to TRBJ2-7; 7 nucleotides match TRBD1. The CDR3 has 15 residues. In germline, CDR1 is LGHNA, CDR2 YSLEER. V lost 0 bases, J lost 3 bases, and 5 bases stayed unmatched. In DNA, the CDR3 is TGCGCCAGCAGCCAAGATTTGTCAGGGGGCTACGAGCAGTACTTC. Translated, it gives CASSQDLSGGYEQYF.

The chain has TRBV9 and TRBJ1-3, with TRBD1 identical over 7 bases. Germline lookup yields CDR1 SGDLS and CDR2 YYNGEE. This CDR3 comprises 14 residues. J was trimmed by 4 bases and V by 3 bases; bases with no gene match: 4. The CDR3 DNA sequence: TGTGCCAGCAGCGGACAGGGACGGGGAAACACCATATATTTT. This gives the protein CASSGQGRGNTIYF.

DNA of the CDR3: TGTGCCAGCAAATCCGACAGGTCCAATCAGCCCCAGCATTTT. This gives the protein CASKSDRSNQPQHF. The rearrangement links TRBV6-5 to TRBJ1-5; a possible D gene is TRBD1 (6 bases). Trimming took off 7 bases at V and 3 bases at J, with 13 bases between the two ends. The germline V gene encodes CDR1 MNHEY and CDR2 SVGAGI. The CDR3 spans 14 residues.

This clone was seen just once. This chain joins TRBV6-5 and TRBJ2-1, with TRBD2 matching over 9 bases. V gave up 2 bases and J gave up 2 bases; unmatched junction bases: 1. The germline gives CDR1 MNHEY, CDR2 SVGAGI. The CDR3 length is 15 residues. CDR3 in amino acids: CASSYGGGAYNEQFF. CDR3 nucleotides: TGTGCCAGCAGTTACGGCGGGGGGGCCTACAATGAGCAGTTCTTC.

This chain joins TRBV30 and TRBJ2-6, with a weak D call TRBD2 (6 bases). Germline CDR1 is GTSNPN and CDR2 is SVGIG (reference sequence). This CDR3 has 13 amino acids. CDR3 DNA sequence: TGTGCGCTGGAGGGGTCTGGGGCCAACGTCCTGACTTTC. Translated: CALEGSGANVLTF.